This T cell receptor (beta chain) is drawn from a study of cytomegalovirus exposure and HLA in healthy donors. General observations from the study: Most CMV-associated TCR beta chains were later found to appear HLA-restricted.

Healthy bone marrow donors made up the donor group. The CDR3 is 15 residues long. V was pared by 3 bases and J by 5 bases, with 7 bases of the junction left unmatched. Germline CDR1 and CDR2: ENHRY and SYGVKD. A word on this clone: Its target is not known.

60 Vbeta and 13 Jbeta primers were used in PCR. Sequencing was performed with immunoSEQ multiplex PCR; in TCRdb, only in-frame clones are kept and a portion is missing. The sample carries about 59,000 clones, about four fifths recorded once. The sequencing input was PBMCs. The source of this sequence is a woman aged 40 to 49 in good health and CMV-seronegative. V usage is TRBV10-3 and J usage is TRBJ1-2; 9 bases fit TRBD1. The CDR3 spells CAISDPGQGPYGYTF. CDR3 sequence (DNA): TGTGCCATCAGTGATCCGGGACAGGGCCCTTATGGCTACACCTTC.